Below are 3 T cell receptor beta chains sequenced from a single sample in a study of blood T cells in healthy people across ages. Using a J-beta primer mix together with a sample-barcoded 5' primer, a second PCR was run for roughly 7 to 11 cycles. In TCRdb, the 5' RACE reads were re-called with MiXCR into one record per CDR3 protein. The sample carries around 1,000,000 distinct CDR3 sequences, roughly a quarter recorded once. This sample also belongs to another study, concerning T cells of mothers and their children.

The sequenced sample consisted of blood. The receptors come from a girl aged 2 to 9 in good health.

The chain links TRBV5-4 to TRBJ1-1; D is perhaps TRBD1 (6 bases). Trimming took off 6 bases at V and 5 bases at J, with 14 bases between the two ends. The V gene's germline CDR1 is SGHNT and CDR2 YYREEE (reference sequence). CDR3 length equals 13 residues. CDR3: CASTKSGVTEAFF. The DNA for the CDR3 is TGTGCCAGCACCAAATCAGGGGTGACTGAAGCTTTCTTT.

This clonotype has only one observation. The rearrangement joins TRBV15 to TRBJ1-1; TRBD1 matches 8 bases. Per the germline V gene, CDR1 is LNHNV and CDR2 is YYDKDF (reference sequence). Trimming took 5 bases from V and 10 from J; bases not matched to a gene: 15. This CDR3 comprises 15 residues. CDR3 sequence: CATSPNPRGRRGAFF. CDR3 coding DNA: TGTGCCACCAGCCCAAACCCCAGGGGGCGGAGGGGAGCTTTCTTT.

The chain has TRBV29-1 and TRBJ1-2; possible D gene TRBD1, 5 bases. The CDR3 extends over 12 amino acids. Germline loops: CDR1 SQVTM, CDR2 ANQGSEA. V shed 7 bases and J shed 6 bases, with 15 bases lying between them. The CDR3 DNA reads TGCAGCGCTGGGAGGGGAAGGGATGGCTACACCTTC. This codes for CSAGRGRDGYTF.